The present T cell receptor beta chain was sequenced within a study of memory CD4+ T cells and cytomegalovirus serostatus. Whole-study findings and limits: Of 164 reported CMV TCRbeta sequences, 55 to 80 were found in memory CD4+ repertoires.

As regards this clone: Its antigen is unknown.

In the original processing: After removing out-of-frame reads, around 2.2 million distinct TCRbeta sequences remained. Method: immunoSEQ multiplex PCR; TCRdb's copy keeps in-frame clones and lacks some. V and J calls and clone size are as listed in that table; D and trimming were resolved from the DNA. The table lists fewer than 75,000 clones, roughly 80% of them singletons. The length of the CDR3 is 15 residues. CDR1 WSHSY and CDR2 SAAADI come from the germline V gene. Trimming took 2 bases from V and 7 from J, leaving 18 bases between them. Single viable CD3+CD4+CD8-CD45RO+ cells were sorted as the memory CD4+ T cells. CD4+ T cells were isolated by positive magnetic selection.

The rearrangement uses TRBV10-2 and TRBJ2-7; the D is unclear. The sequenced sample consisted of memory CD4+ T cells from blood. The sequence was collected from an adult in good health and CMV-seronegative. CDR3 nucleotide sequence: TGCGCCAGCAGTGAGGCTTCCCCTATCCTTGGGGAGCAGTACTTC. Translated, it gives CASSEASPILGEQYF.